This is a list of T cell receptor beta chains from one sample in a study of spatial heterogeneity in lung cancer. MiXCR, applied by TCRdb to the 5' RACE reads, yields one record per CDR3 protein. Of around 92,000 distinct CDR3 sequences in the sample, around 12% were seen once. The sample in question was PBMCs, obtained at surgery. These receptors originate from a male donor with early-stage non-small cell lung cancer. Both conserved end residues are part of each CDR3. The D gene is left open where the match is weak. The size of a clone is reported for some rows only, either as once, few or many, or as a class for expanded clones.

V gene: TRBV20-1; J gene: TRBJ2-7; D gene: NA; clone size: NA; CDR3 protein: CSATPRQSYEQYF; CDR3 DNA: TGCAGTGCGACTCCCAGACAGTCCTACGAGCAGTACTTC
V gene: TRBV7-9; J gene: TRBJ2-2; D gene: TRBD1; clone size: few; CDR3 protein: CASSFLTGETGELFF; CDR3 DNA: TGTGCCAGCAGCTTCCTGACAGGGGAGACCGGGGAGCTGTTTTTT
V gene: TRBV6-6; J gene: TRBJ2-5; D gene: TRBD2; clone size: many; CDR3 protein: CASSPPGGQETQYF; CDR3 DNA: TGTGCCAGCAGTCCTCCGGGGGGCCAAGAGACCCAGTACTTC
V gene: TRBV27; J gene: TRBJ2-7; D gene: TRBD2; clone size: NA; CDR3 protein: CASSYLAGKNEQYF; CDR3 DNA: TGTGCCAGCAGTTACCTAGCGGGGAAGAACGAGCAGTACTTC
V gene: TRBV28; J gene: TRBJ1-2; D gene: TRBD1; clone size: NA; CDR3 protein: CASRTGGGNYGYTF; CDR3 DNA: TGTGCCAGCAGAACAGGGGGCGGGAACTATGGCTACACCTTC
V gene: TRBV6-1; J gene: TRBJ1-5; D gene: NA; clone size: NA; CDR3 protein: CASSEVGGLQNQPQHF; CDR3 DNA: TGTGCCAGCAGTGAAGTTGGGGGTTTGCAAAATCAGCCCCAGCATTTT
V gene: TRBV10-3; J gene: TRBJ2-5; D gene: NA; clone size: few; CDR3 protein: CAISERQETQYF; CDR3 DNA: TGTGCCATCAGTGAGCGACAAGAGACCCAGTACTTC
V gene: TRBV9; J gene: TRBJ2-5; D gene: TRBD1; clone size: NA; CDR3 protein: CASSVRDREETQYF; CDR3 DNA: TGTGCCAGCAGCGTAAGGGACAGGGAAGAGACCCAGTACTTC
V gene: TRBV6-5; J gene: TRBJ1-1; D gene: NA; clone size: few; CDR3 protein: CASRRYREAYTEAFF; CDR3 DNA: TGTGCCAGCAGGCGATACAGGGAAGCTTACACTGAAGCTTTCTTT
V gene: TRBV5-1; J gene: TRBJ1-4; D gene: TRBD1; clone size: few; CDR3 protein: CASSLEDREHEKLFF; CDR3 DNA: TGCGCCAGCAGCTTGGAAGACAGGGAGCATGAAAAACTGTTTTTT
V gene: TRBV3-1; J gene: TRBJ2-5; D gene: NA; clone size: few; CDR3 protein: CASSPLCQGPMRKETQYF; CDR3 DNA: TGTGCCAGCAGCCCGCTTTGCCAGGGGCCGATGAGAAAAGAGACCCAGTACTTC
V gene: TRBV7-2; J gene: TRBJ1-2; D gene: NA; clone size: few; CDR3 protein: CASSPASAGGNYGYTF; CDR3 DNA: TGTGCCAGCAGCCCAGCATCGGCGGGGGGCAACTATGGCTACACCTTC